This record looks at one T cell receptor beta chain sequence and its context. The antigen is not known. Generated by immunoSEQ multiplex PCR, the TCRdb table keeps only in-frame clones and is missing some. The sample lists roughly 180,000 clones, 92% occurring once. This sample was taken from a study of T cell responses to AZD1222 COVID-19 vaccine. Overall study findings and caveats: Vaccine-associated CD4 TCRs spanned spike, dominant at 160-218 and 743-854.

The receptor was isolated from an adult who received the AZD1222 COVID-19 vaccine. The specimen was peripheral blood, collected 28 days after the second AZD1222 dose.

The CDR3 region has the DNA TGTGCCAGTACCCCGGGCAGGGCAGGCTATGGCTACACCTTC. Translated, it gives CASTPGRAGYGYTF. This rearrangement joins TRBV19 to TRBJ1-2; a weak D match, TRBD1 (5 bases). This CDR3 is built from 14 residues. V was cut by 7 bases and J by 4 bases, with 16 bases left in between. Germline V gene data show CDR1 as LNHDA and CDR2 as SQIVND (reference sequence).